This section outlines one T cell receptor beta chain sequence together with its context. Its specificity is unknown. The data were taken from a study of cytomegalovirus exposure and HLA in healthy donors. Study results and caveats: Reportedly, cytomegalovirus status was diagnosed with high sensitivity and specificity. Earlier findings revealed that most TCR beta V segments proved productive either about 87% or about 30% of the time.

CDR3 size: 18 residues. Looked up from germline, CDR1 is SNHLY and CDR2 is FYNNEI. Deletions cut 4 bases from V and 2 bases from J, with 20 bases between. With 60 Vbeta and 13 Jbeta primers, the PCR was carried out. TCRdb keeps only in-frame clones here, not all; method: immunoSEQ multiplex PCR. The table shows over 100,000 clones, with roughly 78% occurring only once. The clonotype comes from a man aged 25 to 40 in good health and CMV-seronegative. The chain joins TRBV2 to TRBJ2-2; maybe TRBD1 (6 bases). Material for sequencing was PBMCs. The CDR3 region is CASSGGSRGKSNTGELFF. The CDR3 DNA is TGTGCCAGCAGTGGGGGAAGCAGGGGAAAAAGCAACACCGGGGAGCTGTTTTTT.